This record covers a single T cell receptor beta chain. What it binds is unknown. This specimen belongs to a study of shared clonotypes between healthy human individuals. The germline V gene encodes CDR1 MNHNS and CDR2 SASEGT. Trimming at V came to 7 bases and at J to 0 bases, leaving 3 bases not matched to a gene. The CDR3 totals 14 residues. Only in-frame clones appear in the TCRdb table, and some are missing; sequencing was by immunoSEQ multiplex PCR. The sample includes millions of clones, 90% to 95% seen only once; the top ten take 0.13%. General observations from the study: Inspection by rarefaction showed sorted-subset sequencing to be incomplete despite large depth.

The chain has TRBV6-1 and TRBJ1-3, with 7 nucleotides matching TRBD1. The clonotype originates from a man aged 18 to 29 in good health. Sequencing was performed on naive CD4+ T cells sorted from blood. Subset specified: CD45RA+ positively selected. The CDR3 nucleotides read TGTGCCAGCACCAACAGGGGCTCTGGAAACACCATATATTTT. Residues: CASTNRGSGNTIYF.